The clone carrying this TCR beta chain is a singleton in its sample. Its specificity is not known. The method was immunoSEQ multiplex PCR; TCRdb's version includes in-frame clones alone and lacks a portion of them. The sample contains about 90,000 clones, just under 85% of which appear only once. V shed 3 bases and J 0 bases; nucleotides not matched to a gene: 6. Germline lookup yields CDR1 SGHRS and CDR2 YFSETQ. There are 16 residues in the CDR3. The sample is drawn from a study of radiation and T cells in renal cell carcinoma. Study-level results: From baseline, blood top tumor clonotypes peaked at 2 weeks post-radiation.

This sample's time point: blood 4 weeks post-SBRT, at nephrectomy. The treatment is: 15 Gy SBRT to primary tumor, nephrectomy 4 weeks later. Nephrectomy followed 15 Gy stereotactic body radiation by 4 weeks. Radiation-treated patients gave blood at baseline, week 2 and week 4. This chain joins TRBV5-1 and TRBJ2-3; 8 bases line up with TRBD2. The material was blood, obtained from a patient whose treatment included radiotherapy and nephrectomy. The TCR comes from a man aged 50-60 years with renal cell carcinoma. The chain's CDR3 is CASSWPIAGSTDTQYF. The CDR3 DNA is TGCGCCAGCAGCTGGCCGATAGCGGGGAGCACAGATACGCAGTATTTT.